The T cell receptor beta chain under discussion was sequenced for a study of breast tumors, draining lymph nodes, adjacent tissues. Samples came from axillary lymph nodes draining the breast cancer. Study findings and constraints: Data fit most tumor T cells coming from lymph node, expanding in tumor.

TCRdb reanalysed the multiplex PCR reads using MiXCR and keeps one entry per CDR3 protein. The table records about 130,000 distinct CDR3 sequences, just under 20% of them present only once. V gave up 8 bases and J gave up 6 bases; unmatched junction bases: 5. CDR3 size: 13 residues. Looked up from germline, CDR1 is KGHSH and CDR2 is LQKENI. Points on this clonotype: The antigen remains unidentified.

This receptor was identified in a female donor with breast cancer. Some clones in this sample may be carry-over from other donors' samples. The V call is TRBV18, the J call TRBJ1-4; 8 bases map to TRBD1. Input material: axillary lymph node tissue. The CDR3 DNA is TGTGCCAGCGGTCAGGGACAGGATGAAAAACTGTTTTTT. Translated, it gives CASGQGQDEKLFF.